The sample holds many counts of the clone carrying this T cell receptor beta chain. Its antigen is undetermined. This specimen belongs to a study of T-cell reconstitution after alpha-beta-depleted transplantation in children. CDR1 is KGHSH and CDR2 is LQKENI in the germline V gene. This CDR3 is built from 16 residues. V lost 2 bases and J 0 bases, leaving 12 bases between the germline ends. General study points: Expanded graft clones numbering several hundred reportedly gave rise to alpha-beta T cells about two months after transplant. T-cell counts and diversity were attributed mostly to newly produced T cells one year after transplant. Diversity of TCRbeta at day 60 was high in some patients, arising from surviving recipient T cells and thymic progenitors.

Unique molecular identifiers were incorporated during preparation of the TCRbeta library. In TCRdb, the PCR reads were re-called with MiXCR into one record per CDR3 protein. The data show hundreds of thousands of distinct CDR3 sequences, with more than 15% seen just once and about 45% held by the top ten. The clonotype was recovered from a male patient between 2 and 10 years old who had a stem cell transplant for acute lymphoblastic leukemia, so the T cells may come from the graft donor. The sequencing used PBMCs, mostly from graft donor cells, collected 360 days after TCRalphabeta/CD19-depleted stem cell transplant. This chain uses TRBV18 with TRBJ2-3; D remains unclear. The CDR3: CASSPWAASSTDTQYF. CDR3 bases: TGTGCCAGCTCACCATGGGCAGCGAGTAGCACAGATACGCAGTATTTT.